These 27 T cell receptor beta chains originate from one sample sequenced in a study of glioma-infiltrating T cells after dendritic cell vaccination. Produced via immunoSEQ multiplex PCR; TCRdb's table is partial and in-frame only. The sample has 95,000 to 110,000 clones, roughly 79% seen once. This specimen consisted of blood, obtained before dendritic cell vaccination. These receptors were collected from a human donor with glioblastoma.

The chain joins TRBV11-2 to TRBJ1-4; D remains ambiguous. Trimming removed 5 bases at V and 3 bases at J, with 10 bases between. The CDR3 has 14 amino acids. CDR1 SGHAT and CDR2 FQNNGV come from the germline V gene. CDR3 sequence reads: CASSPMGANEKLFF. Written as DNA, the CDR3 is TGTGCCAGCAGCCCCATGGGCGCTAATGAAAAACTGTTTTTT. Drawing the rest from reference TRBV11-2 and TRBJ1-4, the complete variable domain is EAGVAQSPRYKIIEKRQSVAFWCNPISGHATLYWYQQILGQGPKLLIQFQNNGVVDDSQLPKDRFSAERLKGVDSTLKIQPAKLEDSAVYLCASSPMGANEKLFFGSGTQLSVL.

This clone was found once. V and J are TRBV19 and TRBJ2-2; possibly TRBD2 for D (5 bases). Per the germline V gene, CDR1 is LNHDA and CDR2 is SQIVND (reference sequence). V shed 3 bases and J shed 6 bases, with 14 bases lying between them. This CDR3 spans 15 amino acids. The CDR3 region has the DNA TGTGCCAGTAGTATCTCGGGGATGGACTCCGGGGAGCTGTTTTTT. Amino acids: CASSISGMDSGELFF.

This clone was seen only once. This chain connects TRBV15 to TRBJ2-1, with 9 bases lining up with TRBD2. CDR1 is LNHNV, CDR2 YYDKDF, per germline (reference sequence). V was pared by 0 bases and J by 6 bases, with 15 bases of the junction left unmatched. The CDR3 has 19 amino acids. The CDR3 DNA sequence: TGTGCCACCAGCAGAGATTATAATTTAGGGCTAGCGGGATTCAATGAGCAGTTCTTC. Protein sequence: CATSRDYNLGLAGFNEQFF.

The chain joins TRBV30 to TRBJ2-5, with 12 bases identical to TRBD2. There are 17 residues in the CDR3. After removal of 5 bases from V and 2 bases from J, the junction contained 12 bases not matched to a gene. Germline V gene data show CDR1 as GTSNPN and CDR2 as SVGIG (reference sequence). The CDR3 reads CAWGRLAGDLGQETQYF. The CDR3 DNA follows: TGTGCCTGGGGTCGACTAGCGGGGGACCTGGGGCAAGAGACCCAGTACTTC. The whole variable domain, filled in from reference TRBV30 and TRBJ2-5, reads SQTIHQWPATLVQPVGSPLSLECTVEGTSNPNLYWYRQAAGRGLQLLFYSVGIGQISSEVPQNLSASRPQDRQFILSSKKLLLSDSGFYLCAWGRLAGDLGQETQYFGPGTRLLVL.

The table lists this clone with a few counts. The chain has TRBV6-6 and TRBJ1-4; D possibly corresponds to TRBD1 (5 bases). The CDR3 totals 15 residues. Germline V lookup: CDR1 MNHNY, CDR2 SVGAGI (reference sequence). V lost 6 bases and J 8 bases, leaving 19 bases between the germline ends. CDR3 sequence: CASRGLQGSKEKLFF. The CDR3 DNA reads TGTGCCAGCAGGGGTCTTCAGGGAAGTAAGGAAAAACTGTTTTTT.

The J gene is TRBJ2-5, the V gene TRBV6-6; 7 bases are shared with TRBD1. Unmatched junction bases numbered 8, after V lost 6 bases and J lost 1 base. The germline CDR1 and CDR2 sequences are MNHNY and SVGAGI (reference sequence). CDR3 length: 15 residues. The CDR3 sequence: CASSLYRGRQETQYF. CDR3 nucleotide sequence: TGTGCCAGCAGCCTATACAGGGGCCGCCAAGAGACCCAGTACTTC.

The rearrangement uses TRBV5-1 and TRBJ1-3; tentatively, D is TRBD1 (6 bases). V was clipped by 4 bases and J by 2 bases, with 16 bases between them. The germline CDR1 and CDR2 sequences are SGHRS and YFSETQ. This CDR3 is built from 16 residues. CDR3 loop: CASSATGFEAGNTIYF. DNA for the CDR3: TGCGCCAGCAGCGCTACAGGGTTCGAGGCTGGAAACACCATATATTTT.

This clone has only one observation. The chain's CDR3 is CASSLARSGANVLTF. The CDR3 DNA follows: TGTGCCAGCAGCTTGGCCCGCTCTGGGGCCAACGTCCTGACTTTC. The V gene is TRBV5-4, the J gene TRBJ2-6; D unclear. The germline CDR1 and CDR2 sequences are SGHNT and YYREEE (reference sequence). Trimming stripped 0 bases from V and 0 bases from J, with 4 bases between. CDR3 length: 15 amino acids.

The chain recombines TRBV11-2 with TRBJ1-4, with D possibly matching TRBD1 (6 bases). There are 16 residues in the CDR3. V was trimmed by 7 bases and J by 4 bases, leaving 19 bases between them. The germline V gene encodes CDR1 SGHAT and CDR2 FQNNGV. The CDR3 reads CASTPFGQGFNEKLFF. Written as DNA, the CDR3 is TGTGCCAGCACCCCATTCGGTCAGGGGTTTAATGAAAAACTGTTTTTT.

V is TRBV6-1 and J is TRBJ1-5; possible D gene TRBD1, 6 bases. The V end was cut by 4 bases, the J end by 0 bases, with 16 bases between. The CDR3 totals 17 residues. CDR1 and CDR2 from the germline V gene are MNHNS and SASEGT. In nucleotides, the CDR3 is TGTGCCAGCAGTGCCCGGACAGAAACATATAGCAATCAGCCCCAGCATTTT. Translated, it gives CASSARTETYSNQPQHF.

The chain recombines TRBV11-2 with TRBJ2-2; D call uncertain. Trimming removed 2 bases from V and 4 bases from J, with 5 bases in between. In germline, CDR1 is SGHAT, CDR2 FQNNGV. The CDR3 is 13 amino acids. The CDR3 spells CASSLTPTGELFF. CDR3 DNA: TGTGCCAGCAGCTTAACACCCACCGGGGAGCTGTTTTTT.

The chain joins TRBV7-2 to TRBJ1-5; D not certain. This CDR3 region has 15 residues. V shed 5 bases and J shed 4 bases, with 15 bases lying between them. The V gene's germline CDR1 is SGHTA and CDR2 FQGNSA. For the CDR3, the DNA is TGTGCCAGCAGCCCTTCGGGAGGGTGGAATCAGCCCCAGCATTTT. Protein product: CASSPSGGWNQPQHF.

This clone was recorded at least ten times. The V call is TRBV7-2, the J call TRBJ1-2; D not resolved. Trimming shortened V by 5 bases and J by 0 bases, and 16 bases separated the two germline ends. Germline assignment: CDR1 SGHTA and CDR2 FQGNSA. This CDR3 contains 16 residues. This CDR3 is CASSLSSEGANYGYTF. The DNA for the CDR3 is TGTGCCAGCAGCCTCAGCTCCGAGGGAGCTAACTATGGCTACACCTTC.

The sample holds one count of this clone. V usage is TRBV5-4 and J usage is TRBJ2-7, with 9 bases matching TRBD1. Germline-derived CDR1 and CDR2 are SGHNT and YYREEE (reference sequence). After removal of 4 bases from V and 5 bases from J, the junction contained 10 bases not matched to a gene. CDR3 size: 15 residues. The CDR3 sequence: CASSTLGQGIHEQYF. CDR3 coding DNA: TGTGCCAGCAGCACCTTAGGACAGGGGATCCACGAGCAGTACTTC.

The V and J genes are TRBV30 and TRBJ2-3, with 10 bases aligning to TRBD2. The junction had 4 bases not matched to a gene; V was cut back by 4 bases and J by 6 bases. CDR1 GTSNPN and CDR2 SVGIG come from the germline V gene (reference sequence). The CDR3 is 13 residues long. CDR3 in amino acids: CAWKSGGADTQYF. The CDR3, as DNA: TGTGCCTGGAAAAGCGGGGGGGCTGATACGCAGTATTTT.

The chain is built from TRBV19 and TRBJ2-3; 9 nucleotides match TRBD2. This CDR3 is 13 amino acids long. Trimming at V came to 10 bases and at J to 1 base, leaving 3 bases not matched to a gene. Per the germline V gene, CDR1 is LNHDA and CDR2 is SQIVND (reference sequence). The CDR3 region is CATRTSGTDTQYF. The CDR3 nucleotides read TGTGCCACAAGGACTAGCGGCACAGATACGCAGTATTTT.

The V call is TRBV18, the J call TRBJ2-3, with 8 bases identical to TRBD2. CDR1 KGHSH and CDR2 LQKENI come from the germline V gene. The CDR3 covers 16 residues. The V segment lost 2 bases and the J segment 4 bases; nucleotides outside the gene matches: 8. The CDR3 protein is CASSPSSGLASDTQYF. The CDR3 nucleotides are TGTGCCAGCTCACCAAGTTCAGGACTAGCTTCAGATACGCAGTATTTT. The full variable domain, its missing parts supplied by reference TRBV18 and TRBJ2-3, is NAGVMQNPRHLVRRRGQEARLRCSPMKGHSHVYWYRQLPEEGLKFMVYLQKENIIDESGMPKERFSAEFPKEGPSILRIQQVVRGDSAAYFCASSPSSGLASDTQYFGPGTRLTVL.

CDR3 sequence reads: CASSEARQGSSPLHF. The CDR3 DNA is TGTGCCAGCAGTGAAGCTCGGCAGGGGAGTTCACCCCTCCACTTT. The chain combines TRBV6-1 with TRBJ1-6, with D tentatively TRBD1 (6 bases). The CDR3 runs 15 residues. The germline V gene has CDR1 MNHNS and CDR2 SASEGT. V was trimmed by 0 bases and J by 9 bases, leaving 12 bases between them.

This clone appeared once. J is TRBJ2-7 and V is TRBV6-5, with 7 bases identical to TRBD1. The V gene's germline CDR1 is MNHEY and CDR2 SVGAGI. V lost 8 bases, J lost 7 bases, and 8 bases stayed unmatched. The CDR3 is 12 amino acids. The CDR3 DNA sequence: TGTGCCAGCGCCCAGGGGGTGGATGAGCAGTACTTC. The encoded protein is CASAQGVDEQYF.

V is TRBV7-2 and J is TRBJ1-1; possible D gene TRBD1, 5 bases. CDR1 and CDR2 from the germline V gene are SGHTA and FQGNSA. The CDR3 consists of 12 residues. V gave up 3 bases and J gave up 6 bases, with 8 bases separating them. The CDR3 protein is CASSFTGAEAFF. As DNA, the CDR3 is TGTGCCAGCAGCTTCACGGGGGCTGAAGCTTTCTTT.

V is TRBV5-1 and J is TRBJ2-5; 8 bases line up with TRBD2. Germline V lookup: CDR1 SGHRS, CDR2 YFSETQ. After removal of 1 base from V and 1 base from J, the junction contained 3 bases not matched to a gene. This CDR3 is 15 amino acids long. The CDR3, as DNA: TGCGCCAGCAGCTTGTGGCTAGCGGGCCAAGAGACCCAGTACTTC. Residues: CASSLWLAGQETQYF.

The chain employs TRBV10-1 and TRBJ1-4; 8 bases are a match to TRBD1. V lost 3 bases, J lost 7 bases, and 7 bases stayed unmatched. CDR1 WNHNN and CDR2 SYGVQD come from the germline V gene (reference sequence). This CDR3 spans 15 amino acids. The CDR3 is CASSDSGGDAEKLFF. In nucleotides, the CDR3 is TGCGCCAGCAGTGACTCAGGGGGCGATGCTGAAAAACTGTTTTTT.

In its sample, this clone was seen once. The chain joins TRBV5-1 to TRBJ2-3; no reliable D call. V was cut by 0 bases and J by 1 base, with 6 bases left in between. Germline V CDR1 and CDR2: SGHRS, YFSETQ. This CDR3 region has 14 residues. CDR3 amino acids: CASSLDGGTDTQYF. DNA for the CDR3: TGCGCCAGCAGCTTGGACGGAGGCACAGATACGCAGTATTTT.

This chain uses TRBV18 with TRBJ2-3; 15 bases are a match to TRBD2. The CDR3 runs to 17 residues. V was clipped by 3 bases and J by 4 bases; unmatched bases: 5. CDR1 is KGHSH and CDR2 is LQKENI in the germline V gene. CDR3 amino acids: CASSPGLAGGQADTQYF. The CDR3, as DNA: TGTGCCAGCTCACCCGGACTAGCGGGGGGGCAAGCAGATACGCAGTATTTT.

This clone was seen only once. The rearrangement uses TRBV30 and TRBJ1-2; 12 bases are a match to TRBD1. The V and J ends lost 2 bases and 8 bases, in that order; junction bases with no gene match: 6. This CDR3 has 14 amino acids. Germline CDR1 reads GTSNPN; CDR2 reads SVGIG (reference sequence). The CDR3 protein is CAWSRGQGAWGYTF. The CDR3 DNA follows: TGTGCCTGGAGTCGGGGACAGGGGGCATGGGGCTACACCTTC.

CDR3 loop: CASSQLRGQPQHF. The CDR3 nucleotides are TGCGCCAGCAGCCAACTGAGGGGGCAGCCCCAGCATTTT. This chain joins TRBV4-3 and TRBJ1-5, with a tentative D call TRBD1 (6 bases). The length of the CDR3 is 13 residues. Germline CDR1 and CDR2: LGHNA and YSLEER. V lost 2 bases to trimming and J lost 7 bases, with 9 bases between them.

This clone was detected only once. V gene TRBV11-2 combines with J gene TRBJ2-7; 7 bases match TRBD1. The CDR3 consists of 14 residues. CDR1 and CDR2 from the germline V gene are SGHAT and FQNNGV. J lost 6 bases, V lost 4 bases, and 9 bases had no gene match. The CDR3 is CASSWVTGASEQYF. In DNA, the CDR3 is TGTGCCAGCAGCTGGGTTACAGGGGCAAGCGAGCAGTACTTC.